Shown below are 15 T cell receptor beta chains from a single sample sequenced in a study of regulatory T cells in long-lasting Graves disease (dated by TCRdb to the early 2020s). To prepare the library, multiplex PCR was applied. The listed sequencing device is Illumina HiSeq 4000. TCR beta libraries were built with iRepertoire HTBI primers and Arm-PCR amplification of CDR3 regions. In-frame beta chains were kept once TCRdb had trimmed the public reads at Q25 with fastp and called clones with MiXCR. Rows with one shared CDR3 protein collapse into an entry with the most common genes and DNA. A total of 650,000 to 850,000 distinct CDR3 sequences appear in this sample, approximately 31% of them only once. The ten largest account for roughly 40% of the sample. The sample's time point label, in plain terms: persistent/refractory GD, antithyroid drugs over 5 years with positive TRAb. For both TCR sequencing and RNA sequencing, RNA was extracted from PBMCs in TRIzol.

This specimen was peripheral blood mononuclear cells (PBMCs), taken when the disease was refractory, from a patient treated with antithyroid drugs. The receptors stem from a female donor with Graves disease.

In this sample, this clonotype turned up a few times. The chain employs TRBV19 and TRBJ2-2, with TRBD1 as a possible D gene (5 bases). V gave up 3 bases and J gave up 2 bases, with 13 bases separating them. The germline V gene encodes CDR1 LNHDA and CDR2 SQIVND (reference sequence). This CDR3 has 16 residues. The CDR3 DNA follows: TGTGCCAGTAGTATCCAGGGAAGGAGAAACACCGGGGAGCTGTTTTTT. Amino acid sequence: CASSIQGRRNTGELFF. The variable domain in full, completed from reference TRBV19 and TRBJ2-2, reads DGGITQSPKYLFRKEGQNVTLSCEQNLNHDAMYWYRQDPGQGLRLIYYSQIVNDFQKGDIAEGYSVSREKKESFPLTVTSAQKNPTAFYLCASSIQGRRNTGELFFGEGSRLTVL.

As to this clonotype: The DNA is omitted, as the CDR3 cannot be located on it reliably, and the CDR3 follows TCRdb's listing. The CDR3 protein is CASSFGDGINEKLLF. J is TRBJ1-4 and V is TRBV27. Per germline, CDR1 MNHEY and CDR2 SMNVEV (reference sequence). Including both end residues, the CDR3 is 15 amino acids long.

The chain links TRBV3-1 to TRBJ1-2, with D hard to call. V lost 4 bases and J 5 bases, leaving 29 bases between the germline ends. CDR3 length: 19 amino acids. Germline CDR1 is LGHDT and CDR2 is YNNKEL (reference sequence). CDR3 bases: TGTGCCAGCAGCCCCATAGGCGGTCAAGATGGCGGACGGAGGTATGGCTACACCTTC. Translated, it gives CASSPIGGQDGGRRYGYTF.

This clonotype appeared a few times. This chain joins TRBV19 and TRBJ2-5, with TRBD1 matching 8 bases. CDR1 and CDR2 from the germline V gene are LNHDA and SQIVND (reference sequence). The CDR3 length is 13 residues. Losses at the gene ends were 7 bases for V and 5 bases for J; bases not matched to a gene: 6. The CDR3 bases are TGTGCCAGTATAGGGACAGGTGGCGAGACCCAGTACTTC. Its protein is CASIGTGGETQYF.

The V gene is TRBV9, the J gene TRBJ1-1; 11 bases match TRBD1. The length of the CDR3 is 16 residues. J lost 3 bases, V lost 3 bases, and 7 bases had no gene match. Per germline, CDR1 SGDLS and CDR2 YYNGEE. CDR3 protein: CASSADRGRVDTEAFF. The CDR3 nucleotides read TGTGCCAGCAGCGCGGACAGGGGGCGCGTCGACACTGAAGCTTTCTTT. Based on the CDR3 plus reference TRBV9 and TRBJ1-1, the full variable domain is DSGVTQTPKHLITATGQRVTLRCSPRSGDLSVYWYQQSLDQGLQFLIQYYNGEERAKGNILERFSAQQFPDLHSELNLSSLELGDSALYFCASSADRGRVDTEAFFGQGTRLTVV.

This clonotype was found a few times. J is TRBJ1-2 and V is TRBV19; tentative D call: TRBD1 (6 bases). CDR1 is LNHDA and CDR2 is SQIVND in the germline V gene (reference sequence). The CDR3 extends over 14 amino acids. V was cut by 3 bases and J by 8 bases, with 16 bases left in between. CDR3 in amino acids: CASSMQGKSGGYTF. DNA of the CDR3: TGTGCCAGTAGTATGCAGGGGAAATCTGGCGGCTACACCTTC. The full variable domain, its missing parts supplied by reference TRBV19 and TRBJ1-2, is DGGITQSPKYLFRKEGQNVTLSCEQNLNHDAMYWYRQDPGQGLRLIYYSQIVNDFQKGDIAEGYSVSREKKESFPLTVTSAQKNPTAFYLCASSMQGKSGGYTFGSGTRLTVV.

The V gene is TRBV10-3, the J gene TRBJ1-5; D is ambiguous. CDR3 length: 13 amino acids. Trimming stripped 6 bases from V and 3 bases from J, with 9 bases between. Germline V gene data show CDR1 as ENHRY and CDR2 as SYGVKD. CDR3 coding DNA: TGTGCCATCAGCGACACCAACAATCAGCCCCAGCATTTT. The encoded protein is CAISDTNNQPQHF.

This clonotype was observed at least ten times. The gene calls are TRBV27 and TRBJ2-7; 7 positions match TRBD2. V gave up 5 bases and J gave up 2 bases; unmatched junction bases: 6. CDR3 size: 14 residues. The V gene's germline CDR1 is MNHEY and CDR2 SMNVEV (reference sequence). CDR3 DNA sequence: TGTGCCAGCAGTCCGGGACTACCCCCCTACGAGCAGTACTTC. It encodes CASSPGLPPYEQYF.

This clonotype has just a few counts. The CDR3 region is CASSTTSRYTGELFF. CDR3 in DNA: TGCGCCAGCAGCACAACCTCGCGGTACACCGGGGAGCTGTTTTTT. This sequence joins TRBV5-1 and TRBJ2-2, with D unclear. From germline, CDR1 is SGHRS and CDR2 YFSETQ. The V end was cut by 4 bases, the J end by 3 bases, with 13 bases between. This CDR3 region has 15 residues.

J is TRBJ2-7 and V is TRBV30, with 10 bases aligning to TRBD1. CDR1 is GTSNPN, CDR2 SVGIG, per germline (reference sequence). The CDR3 extends over 12 amino acids. V lost 8 bases and J lost 3; bases outside the gene matches: 4. The chain's CDR3 is CALRTGGYEQYF. The CDR3, as DNA: TGTGCCCTTCGGACAGGGGGCTACGAGCAGTACTTC.

The chain carries TRBV5-1 and TRBJ1-1; D may be TRBD1 (5 bases). CDR1 is SGHRS, CDR2 YFSETQ, per germline. V lost 1 base and J lost 6, with 10 bases in between. The CDR3 covers 13 residues. CDR3 sequence (DNA): TGCGCCAGCAGCTTGACACGGGACCCTGAAGCTTTCTTT. It yields the protein CASSLTRDPEAFF.

The CDR3 loop is CASSEARGSTTEAFF. In DNA, the CDR3 is TGTGCCAGCAGTGAAGCGCGTGGGTCAACCACTGAAGCTTTCTTT. The chain couples TRBV6-1 to TRBJ1-1, with no clear D. Trimming took off 0 bases at V and 4 bases at J, with 12 bases between the two ends. The CDR3 sequence is 15 residues long. CDR1 and CDR2 (germline): MNHNS, SASEGT.

This clonotype occurred many times. This chain uses TRBV5-5 with TRBJ1-1; D is ambiguous. The CDR3 runs 15 residues. Per the germline V gene, CDR1 is SGHKS and CDR2 is YYEKEE (reference sequence). Trimming took 4 bases from V and 1 from J, leaving 14 bases between them. The CDR3 loop is CASSPNGLQNTEAFF. For the CDR3, the DNA is TGTGCCAGCAGCCCAAACGGGTTACAGAACACTGAAGCTTTCTTT.

The table lists this clonotype with a few counts. The gene calls are TRBV15 and TRBJ1-1; D gene unclear. The length of the CDR3 is 14 residues. V was shortened by 1 base and J by 3 bases, with 9 bases between the two germline ends. CDR1 and CDR2 from the germline V gene are LNHNV and YYDKDF (reference sequence). The CDR3 nucleotides are TGTGCCACCAGCAGAGGGGGAACGGACACTGAAGCTTTCTTT. It translates to CATSRGGTDTEAFF. The full variable domain, completed using reference TRBV15 and TRBJ1-1, is DAMVIQNPRYQVTQFGKPVTLSCSQTLNHNVMYWYQQKSSQAPKLLFHYYDKDFNNEADTPDNFQSRRPNTSFCFLDIRSPGLGDTAMYLCATSRGGTDTEAFFGQGTRLTVV.

As regards this clonotype: One end of the junction varies from germline; a read error may be responsible. This chain links TRBV18 with TRBJ1-3, with 8 bases matching TRBD1. The CDR3 extends over 15 amino acids. Germline V gene lookup returns CDR1 KGHSH and CDR2 LQKENI. The CDR3 loop reads CTSSLDRGSGNTIYF. The DNA of the CDR3 is TGTACCAGCTCACTCGACAGGGGCTCTGGAAACACCATATATTTT.